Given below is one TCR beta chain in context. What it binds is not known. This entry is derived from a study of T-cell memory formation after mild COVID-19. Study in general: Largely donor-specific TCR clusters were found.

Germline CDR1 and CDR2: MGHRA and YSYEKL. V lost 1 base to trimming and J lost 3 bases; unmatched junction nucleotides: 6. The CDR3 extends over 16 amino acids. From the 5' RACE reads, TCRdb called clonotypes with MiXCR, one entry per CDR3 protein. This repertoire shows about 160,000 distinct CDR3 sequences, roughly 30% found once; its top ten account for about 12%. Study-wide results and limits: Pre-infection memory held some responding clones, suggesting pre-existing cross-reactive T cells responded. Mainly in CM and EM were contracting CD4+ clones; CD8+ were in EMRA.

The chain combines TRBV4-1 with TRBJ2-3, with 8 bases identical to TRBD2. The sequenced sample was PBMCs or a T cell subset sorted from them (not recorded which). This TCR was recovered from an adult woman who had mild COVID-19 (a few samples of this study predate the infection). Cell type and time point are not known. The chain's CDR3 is CASSQGAVAGTDTQYF. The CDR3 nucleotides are TGCGCCAGCAGCCAAGGAGCGGTAGCGGGGACAGATACGCAGTATTTT.